A selection of T cell receptor beta chains follows, all from one sample in a study of shared clonotypes between healthy human individuals. TCRdb's table, derived via immunoSEQ multiplex PCR, lists solely in-frame clones and lacks some. The sample consists of roughly 890,000 clones, almost 95% of them appearing once. Sample: naive CD8+ T cells sorted from blood. All receptors come from a man aged 25 to 45 in good health. Each CDR3 is given with its conserved first and last residue. The D gene is left open where the match is weak. Only part of the rows carry a size: once, few, many, or a class if the clone is expanded.

clone size	J gene	D gene	V gene	CDR3 protein	CDR3 DNA
.	TRBJ1-2	.	TRBV9	CASSVAPGNYGYTF	TGTGCCAGCAGCGTAGCCCCAGGCAACTATGGCTACACCTTC
.	TRBJ2-7	TRBD1	TRBV28	CASSPGQGVYEQYF	TGTGCCAGCAGTCCGGGACAGGGAGTCTACGAGCAGTACTTC
.	TRBJ2-3	TRBD1	TRBV19	CASSIQGQGRSDTQYF	TGTGCCAGTAGCATCCAAGGACAGGGGAGGTCAGATACGCAGTATTTT
.	TRBJ2-3	.	TRBV27	CASSSSGPIISSTDTQYF	TGTGCCAGCAGTTCATCAGGACCTATTATCTCTAGCACAGATACGCAGTATTTT
.	TRBJ2-7	.	TRBV4-1	CASSQDLAGSYEQYF	TGCGCCAGCAGCCAAGATCTGGCGGGGTCCTACGAGCAGTACTTC
.	TRBJ2-1	TRBD2	TRBV9	CASSPSGLAGGEVGNEQFF	TGTGCCAGCAGCCCCTCGGGACTAGCGGGAGGAGAGGTCGGGAATGAGCAGTTCTTC
.	TRBJ1-1	.	TRBV25-1	CASGPTNTEAFF	TGTGCCAGCGGACCAACGAACACTGAAGCTTTCTTT
.	TRBJ2-1	.	TRBV2	CASSEAGLKMIVNEQFF	TGTGCCAGCAGTGAAGCAGGACTTAAAATGATAGTCAATGAGCAGTTCTTC
.	TRBJ2-2	.	TRBV7-2	CASSLDFDPTGELFF	TGTGCCAGCAGCTTAGATTTTGACCCTACCGGGGAGCTGTTTTTT
.	TRBJ2-3	TRBD2	TRBV27	CASSPSGLAGGGTDTQYF	TGTGCCAGCAGTCCCTCGGGACTAGCGGGAGGGGGCACAGATACGCAGTATTTT
.	TRBJ2-7	.	TRBV28	CASTPLVRPYEQYF	TGTGCCAGCACCCCCTTGGTCCGGCCCTACGAGCAGTACTTC
.	TRBJ2-7	TRBD1	TRBV27	CASSSLGSGGEQYF	TGTGCCAGCAGTTCCTTGGGATCAGGGGGCGAGCAGTACTTC
once	TRBJ1-1	TRBD1	TRBV10-3	CAISDRDRIDTEAFF	TGTGCCATCAGTGACCGGGACAGAATCGACACTGAAGCTTTCTTT
.	TRBJ2-7	TRBD1	TRBV29-1	CSVAEQGRYEQYF	TGCAGCGTTGCTGAACAGGGGAGATACGAGCAGTACTTC
once	TRBJ1-3	.	TRBV6-5	CASSYNSGNTIYF	TGTGCCAGCAGTTATAACTCTGGAAACACCATATATTTT
.	TRBJ2-5	TRBD2	TRBV27	CASSQLAGETQYF	TGTGCCAGCAGTCAACTAGCGGGAGAGACCCAGTACTTC
.	TRBJ1-1	.	TRBV27	CASSFSRDDTEAFF	TGTGCCAGCAGTTTCTCCAGAGACGACACTGAAGCTTTCTTT
.	TRBJ2-7	.	TRBV15	CATSSRRTYEQYF	TGTGCCACCAGCTCAAGACGGACCTACGAGCAGTACTTC
many	TRBJ2-7	.	TRBV2	CASSDSGRTTPKYEQYF	TGTGCCAGCAGTGATTCGGGGAGGACTACCCCAAAATACGAGCAGTACTTC
.	TRBJ1-4	.	TRBV21-1	CASNWRGVATNEKLFF	TGTGCCAGCAATTGGAGGGGGGTTGCAACTAATGAAAAACTGTTTTTT
.	TRBJ2-1	.	TRBV6-1	CASSDLGSPYNEQFF	TGTGCCAGCAGTGATTTAGGTAGTCCCTACAATGAGCAGTTCTTC
.	TRBJ2-2	TRBD2	TRBV19	CASSLAGGPSGELFF	TGTGCCAGTAGCCTAGCGGGAGGGCCCTCCGGGGAGCTGTTTTTT
.	TRBJ2-7	TRBD1	TRBV4-1	CASSQPDRAYEQYF	TGCGCCAGCAGCCAACCAGACAGGGCCTACGAGCAGTACTTC
.	TRBJ2-7	.	TRBV7-9	CASSLKGDEQYF	TGTGCCAGCAGCTTAAAAGGAGACGAGCAGTACTTC
.	TRBJ2-1	.	TRBV6-1	CASRDSVDEQFF	TGTGCCAGCAGGGACAGCGTGGATGAGCAGTTCTTC
.	TRBJ2-1	.	TRBV7-2	CASSAPSEYNEQFF	TGTGCCAGCAGCGCGCCTAGCGAATACAATGAGCAGTTCTTC
.	TRBJ2-1	.	TRBV6-6	CASRELSYNEQFF	TGTGCCAGTCGGGAGCTCTCGTACAATGAGCAGTTCTTC
.	TRBJ2-7	.	TRBV6-6	CASSPPGVEEQYF	TGTGCCAGCAGTCCTCCGGGGGTAGAGGAGCAGTACTTC
few	TRBJ1-3	.	TRBV14	CASSQEGRHSGNTIYF	TGTGCCAGCAGCCAAGAAGGTCGACACTCTGGAAACACCATATATTTT
.	TRBJ2-6	.	TRBV9	CASSHRTESGANVLTF	TGTGCCAGCAGCCACCGGACAGAGTCTGGGGCCAACGTCCTGACTTTC
.	TRBJ2-5	.	TRBV19	CASSKQGREETQYF	TGTGCCAGTAGCAAACAGGGTAGGGAGGAGACCCAGTACTTC
.	TRBJ1-5	TRBD1	TRBV7-9	CASSSQGGYQPQHF	TGTGCCAGCAGCTCCCAGGGGGGTTATCAGCCCCAGCATTTT
.	TRBJ2-3	.	TRBV11-3	CASSYRLGSRPDTQYF	TGTGCCAGCAGCTACCGTCTCGGGAGTAGGCCAGATACGCAGTATTTT
.	TRBJ2-7	.	TRBV7-8	CASSLGTEQYF	TGTGCCAGCAGCTTAGGAACGGAGCAGTACTTC
.	TRBJ2-5	TRBD2	TRBV7-9	CASSLFTSGSRETQYF	TGTGCCAGCAGCTTATTTACTAGCGGGAGTAGAGAGACCCAGTACTTC
.	TRBJ2-5	.	TRBV5-1	CASSLEGRDQETQYF	TGCGCCAGCAGCTTGGAGGGCAGGGACCAAGAGACCCAGTACTTC
.	TRBJ2-1	TRBD2	TRBV28	CASSPVTGEGNEQFF	TGTGCCAGCAGTCCTGTTACGGGGGAGGGCAATGAGCAGTTCTTC
.	TRBJ1-2	.	TRBV29-1	CSDLGDLNYGYTF	TGCAGCGATTTAGGGGACTTAAACTATGGCTACACCTTC
once	TRBJ2-7	TRBD1	TRBV15	CATSPRDSTYEQYF	TGTGCCACCAGCCCCCGGGACAGCACCTACGAGCAGTACTTC
.	TRBJ2-2	.	TRBV6-5	CASSYGQYTGELFF	TGTGCCAGCAGTTACGGACAGTACACCGGGGAGCTGTTTTTT
.	TRBJ2-5	.	TRBV9	CASSGRDPRRETQYF	TGTGCCAGCAGCGGACGTGACCCGCGACGAGAGACCCAGTACTTC
.	TRBJ2-1	.	TRBV10-1	CASSETDLQNEQFF	TGCGCCAGCAGTGAGACCGACTTACAGAATGAGCAGTTCTTC